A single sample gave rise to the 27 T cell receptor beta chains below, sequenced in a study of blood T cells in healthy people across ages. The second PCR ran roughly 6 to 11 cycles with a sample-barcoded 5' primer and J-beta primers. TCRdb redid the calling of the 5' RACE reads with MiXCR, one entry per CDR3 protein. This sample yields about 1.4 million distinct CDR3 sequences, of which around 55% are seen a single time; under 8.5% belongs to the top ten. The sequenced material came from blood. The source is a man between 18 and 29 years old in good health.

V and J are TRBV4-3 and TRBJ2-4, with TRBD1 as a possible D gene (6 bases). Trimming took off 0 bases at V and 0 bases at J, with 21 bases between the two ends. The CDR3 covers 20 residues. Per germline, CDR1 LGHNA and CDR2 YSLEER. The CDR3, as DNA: TGCGCCAGCAGCCAAGACCCAAAAACGGGACAAATCCTAGCCAAAAACATTCAGTACTTC. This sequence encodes CASSQDPKTGQILAKNIQYF.

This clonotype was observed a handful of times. CDR3 amino acids: CASSQSDGLYEQYF. The CDR3 coding sequence is TGCGCCAGCAGCCAATCCGACGGGCTCTACGAGCAGTACTTC. This chain links TRBV4-1 with TRBJ2-7; D gene unclear. The CDR3 contains 14 residues. CDR1 is MGHRA and CDR2 is YSYEKL in the germline V gene. V lost 2 bases to trimming and J lost 3 bases, with 11 bases between them.

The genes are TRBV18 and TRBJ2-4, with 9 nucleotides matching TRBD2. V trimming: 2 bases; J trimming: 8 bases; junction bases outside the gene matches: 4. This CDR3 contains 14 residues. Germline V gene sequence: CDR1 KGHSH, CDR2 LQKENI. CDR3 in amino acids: CASSPSGGRDIQYF. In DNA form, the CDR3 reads TGTGCCAGCTCACCAAGCGGGGGGCGGGACATTCAGTACTTC.

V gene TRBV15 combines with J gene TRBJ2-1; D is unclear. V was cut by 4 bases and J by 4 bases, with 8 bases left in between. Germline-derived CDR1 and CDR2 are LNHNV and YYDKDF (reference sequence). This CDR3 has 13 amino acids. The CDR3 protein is CATSIDQYNEQFF. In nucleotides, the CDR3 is TGTGCCACCAGCATTGACCAGTACAATGAGCAGTTCTTC. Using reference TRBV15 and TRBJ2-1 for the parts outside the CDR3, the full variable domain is DAMVIQNPRYQVTQFGKPVTLSCSQTLNHNVMYWYQQKSSQAPKLLFHYYDKDFNNEADTPDNFQSRRPNTSFCFLDIRSPGLGDTAMYLCATSIDQYNEQFFGPGTRLTVL.

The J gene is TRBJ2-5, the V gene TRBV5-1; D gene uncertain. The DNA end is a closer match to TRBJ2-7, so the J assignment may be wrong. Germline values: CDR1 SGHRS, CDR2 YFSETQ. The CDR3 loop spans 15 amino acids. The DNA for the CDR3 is TGCGCCAGCAGCTTGGAGGCCCTTATCCCCCTCGAGCAGTACTTC. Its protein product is CASSLEALIPLEQYF.

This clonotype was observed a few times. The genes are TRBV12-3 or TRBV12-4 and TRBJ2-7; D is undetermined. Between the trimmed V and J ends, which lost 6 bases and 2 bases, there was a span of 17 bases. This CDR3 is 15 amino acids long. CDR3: CASSRPDRAPYEQYF. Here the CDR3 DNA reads TGTGCCAGCAGCCGCCCCGATCGAGCTCCCTACGAGCAGTACTTC.

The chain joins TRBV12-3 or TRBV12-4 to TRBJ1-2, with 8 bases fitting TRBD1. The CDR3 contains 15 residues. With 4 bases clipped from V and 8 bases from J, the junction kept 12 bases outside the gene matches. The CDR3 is CASSSPRTGKRGYTF. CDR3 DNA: TGTGCCAGCAGTTCTCCCCGGACAGGGAAAAGGGGCTACACCTTC.

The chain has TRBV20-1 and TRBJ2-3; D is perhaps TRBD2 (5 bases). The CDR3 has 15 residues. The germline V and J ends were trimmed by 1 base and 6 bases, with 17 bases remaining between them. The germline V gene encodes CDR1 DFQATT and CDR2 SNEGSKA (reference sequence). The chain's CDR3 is CSARVQPSWRDTQYF. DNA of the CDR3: TGCAGTGCTAGAGTACAACCCTCCTGGAGGGATACGCAGTATTTT.

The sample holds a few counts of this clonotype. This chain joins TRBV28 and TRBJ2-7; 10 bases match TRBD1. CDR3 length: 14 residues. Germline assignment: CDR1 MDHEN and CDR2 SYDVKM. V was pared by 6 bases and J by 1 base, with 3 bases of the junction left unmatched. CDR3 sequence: CASRGTGESYEQYF. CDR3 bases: TGTGCCAGCAGGGGGACAGGGGAATCCTACGAGCAGTACTTC. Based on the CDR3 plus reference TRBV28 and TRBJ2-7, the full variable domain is DVKVTQSSRYLVKRTGEKVFLECVQDMDHENMFWYRQDPGLGLRLIYFSYDVKMKEKGDIPEGYSVSREKKERFSLILESASTNQTSMYLCASRGTGESYEQYFGPGTRLTVT.

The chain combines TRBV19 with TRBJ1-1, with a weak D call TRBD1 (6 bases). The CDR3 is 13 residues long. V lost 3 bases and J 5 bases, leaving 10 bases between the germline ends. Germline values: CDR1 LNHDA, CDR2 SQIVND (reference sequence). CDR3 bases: TGTGCCAGTAGTATGTGGGGGGCGACTGAAGCTTTCTTT. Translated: CASSMWGATEAFF.

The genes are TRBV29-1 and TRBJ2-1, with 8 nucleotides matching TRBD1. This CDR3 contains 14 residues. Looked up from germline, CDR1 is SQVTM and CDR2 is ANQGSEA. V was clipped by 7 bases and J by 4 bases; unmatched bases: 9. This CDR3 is CSAEDREIYNEQFF. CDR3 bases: TGCAGCGCCGAGGACAGGGAGATTTACAATGAGCAGTTCTTC.

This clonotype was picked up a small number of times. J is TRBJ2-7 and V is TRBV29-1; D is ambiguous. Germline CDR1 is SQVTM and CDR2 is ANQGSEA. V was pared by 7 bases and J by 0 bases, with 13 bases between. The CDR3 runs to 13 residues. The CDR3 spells CSAGRRLSYEQYF. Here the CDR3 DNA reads TGCAGCGCGGGCCGCCGACTCTCCTACGAGCAGTACTTC.

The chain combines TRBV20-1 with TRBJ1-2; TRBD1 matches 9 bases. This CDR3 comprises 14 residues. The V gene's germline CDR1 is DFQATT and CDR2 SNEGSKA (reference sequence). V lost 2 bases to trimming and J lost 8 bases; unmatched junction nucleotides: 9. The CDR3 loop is CSARNGDRVEGYTF. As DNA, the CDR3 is TGCAGTGCTAGAAATGGGGACAGGGTGGAAGGCTACACCTTC.

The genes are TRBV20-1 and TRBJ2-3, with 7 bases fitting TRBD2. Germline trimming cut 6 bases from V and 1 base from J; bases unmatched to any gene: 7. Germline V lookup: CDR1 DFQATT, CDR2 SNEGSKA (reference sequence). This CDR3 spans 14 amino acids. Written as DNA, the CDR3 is TGCAGTGCCGTACTAGCGCGCCGCACAGATACGCAGTATTTT. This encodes CSAVLARRTDTQYF.

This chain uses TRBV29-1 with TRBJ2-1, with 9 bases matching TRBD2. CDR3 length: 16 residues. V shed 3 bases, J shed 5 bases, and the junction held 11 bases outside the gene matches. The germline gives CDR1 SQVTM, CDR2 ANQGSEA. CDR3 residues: CSVDEVWGGGDNEQFF. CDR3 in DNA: TGCAGCGTTGATGAGGTTTGGGGCGGGGGGGACAATGAGCAGTTCTTC.

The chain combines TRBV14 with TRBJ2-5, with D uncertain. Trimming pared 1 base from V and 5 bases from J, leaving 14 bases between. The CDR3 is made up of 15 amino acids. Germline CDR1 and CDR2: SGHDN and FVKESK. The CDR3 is CASSQGIRTDETQYF. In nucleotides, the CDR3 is TGTGCCAGCAGCCAAGGGATTAGGACGGACGAGACCCAGTACTTC.

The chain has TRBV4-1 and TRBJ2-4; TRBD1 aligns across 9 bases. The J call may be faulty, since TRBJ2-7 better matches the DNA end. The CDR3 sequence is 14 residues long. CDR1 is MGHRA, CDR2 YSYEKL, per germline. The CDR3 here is CASSQGTGVGEQYF. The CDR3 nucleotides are TGCGCCAGCAGCCAAGGGACAGGGGTCGGCGAGCAGTACTTC.

CDR3 nucleotide sequence: TGCGCCAGCAGTGGCCGACTAGCGGGACGCACAGATACGCAGTATTTT. This sequence encodes CASSGRLAGRTDTQYF. The V call is TRBV10-2, the J call TRBJ2-3; TRBD2 matches at 11 bases. J gave up 1 base and V 4 bases, and 4 bases lay outside the gene matches. The CDR3 has 16 residues. The germline CDR1 and CDR2 sequences are WSHSY and SAAADI.

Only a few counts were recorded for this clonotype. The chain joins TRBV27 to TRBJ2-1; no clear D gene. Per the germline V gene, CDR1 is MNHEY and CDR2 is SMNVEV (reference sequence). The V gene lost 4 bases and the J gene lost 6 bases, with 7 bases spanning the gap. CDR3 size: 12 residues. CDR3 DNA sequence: TGTGCCAGCAGTTCCAGCTTCAATGAGCAGTTCTTC. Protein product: CASSSSFNEQFF.

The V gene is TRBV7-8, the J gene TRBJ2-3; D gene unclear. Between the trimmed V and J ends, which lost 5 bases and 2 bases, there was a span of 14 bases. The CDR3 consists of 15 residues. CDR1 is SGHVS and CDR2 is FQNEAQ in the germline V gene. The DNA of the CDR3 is TGTGCCAGCAGCCTTGTTCAGGTGACCACAGATACGCAGTATTTT. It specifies CASSLVQVTTDTQYF.

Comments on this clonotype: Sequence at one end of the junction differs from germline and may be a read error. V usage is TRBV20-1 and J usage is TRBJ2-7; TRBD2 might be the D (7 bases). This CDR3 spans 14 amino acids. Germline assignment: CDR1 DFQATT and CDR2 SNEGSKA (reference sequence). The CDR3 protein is CSARHGGGAGELYF. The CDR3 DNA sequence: TGCAGTGCTAGACATGGGGGGGGCGCAGGCGAGCTGTACTTC.

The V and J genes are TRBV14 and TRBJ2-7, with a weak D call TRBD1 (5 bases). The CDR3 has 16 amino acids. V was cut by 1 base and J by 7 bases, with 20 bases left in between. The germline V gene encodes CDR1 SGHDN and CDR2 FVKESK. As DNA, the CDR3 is TGTGCCAGCAGCCAAGTTGTCCAGGGATCCGATCGGGAGCAGTACTTC. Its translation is CASSQVVQGSDREQYF.

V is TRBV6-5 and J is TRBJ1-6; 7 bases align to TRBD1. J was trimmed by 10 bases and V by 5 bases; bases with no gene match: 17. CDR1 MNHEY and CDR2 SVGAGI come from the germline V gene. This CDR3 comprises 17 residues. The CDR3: CASSTLSPGGRGSPLHF. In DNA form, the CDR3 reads TGTGCCAGCAGTACTCTTTCCCCAGGGGGTCGGGGATCACCCCTCCACTTT.

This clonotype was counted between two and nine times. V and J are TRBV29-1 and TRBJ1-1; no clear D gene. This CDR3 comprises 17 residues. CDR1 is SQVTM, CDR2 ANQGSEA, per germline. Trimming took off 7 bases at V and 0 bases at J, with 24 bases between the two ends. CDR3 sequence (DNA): TGCAGCGCCCGGCGGGCAGGCGGTAAAGAAATGAACACTGAAGCTTTCTTT. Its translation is CSARRAGGKEMNTEAFF. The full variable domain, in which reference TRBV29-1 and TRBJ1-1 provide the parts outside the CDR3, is SAVISQKPSRDICQRGTSLTIQCQVDSQVTMMFWYRQQPGQSLTLIATANQGSEATYESGFVIDKFPISRPNLTFSTLTVSNMSPEDSSIYLCSARRAGGKEMNTEAFFGQGTRLTVV.

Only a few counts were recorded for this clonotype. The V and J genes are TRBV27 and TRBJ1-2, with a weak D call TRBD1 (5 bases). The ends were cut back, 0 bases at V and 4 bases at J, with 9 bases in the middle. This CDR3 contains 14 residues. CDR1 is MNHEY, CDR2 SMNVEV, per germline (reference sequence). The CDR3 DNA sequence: TGTGCCAGCAGTTTATCGGGGGGGACCTATGGCTACACCTTC. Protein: CASSLSGGTYGYTF.

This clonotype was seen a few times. CDR3 sequence (DNA): TGTGCCTGGAGTAGCGGAACTAACTATGGCTACACCTTC. Translating it yields CAWSSGTNYGYTF. This rearrangement joins TRBV30 to TRBJ1-2, with D hard to call. Trimming left V 2 bases short and J 0 bases short, with 7 bases between. Looked up from germline, CDR1 is GTSNPN and CDR2 is SVGIG (reference sequence). The CDR3 runs 13 residues.

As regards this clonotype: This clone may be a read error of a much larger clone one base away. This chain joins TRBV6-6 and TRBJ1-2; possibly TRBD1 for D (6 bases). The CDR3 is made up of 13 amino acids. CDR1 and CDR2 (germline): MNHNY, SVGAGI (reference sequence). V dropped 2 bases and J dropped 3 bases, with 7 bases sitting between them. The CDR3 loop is CASSYQGYYGYTF. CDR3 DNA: TGTGCCAGCAGTTACCAGGGGTACTATGGCTACACCTTC.